Here is one T cell receptor beta chain with its context. Germline trimming cut 4 bases from V and 0 bases from J; bases unmatched to any gene: 6. The CDR3 is 17 amino acids. The V gene's germline CDR1 is SGHKS and CDR2 YYEKEE (reference sequence). This entry belongs to a study of blood T cell repertoires in COVID-19. Study overall: Researchers got acute and convalescent COVID-19 samples from the United States, Italy and Spain. T cells, B-cell-depleted T cells, or PBMCs supplied cDNA or gDNA.

In the original analysis: Estimates of nucleated cell counts were drawn from the amplification of reference gene primers. This table comes from immunoSEQ multiplex PCR, and its TCRdb copy is limited to in-frame clones, with some not included. V and J calls and clone size are copied from that table; D and trimming were computed from the DNA. There are about 67,000 clones in the sample; 85% to 90% occur only once, and over 0.95% lies in the top ten. The sequence was collected from a woman aged 60-75 years with acute or convalescent COVID-19. The chain carries TRBV5-5 and TRBJ1-5, with TRBD1 identical over 11 bases. The sample comprised peripheral blood. The CDR3 coding sequence is TGTGCCAGCAGCGGGGGACAGGGGGGATATAGCAATCAGCCCCAGCATTTT. Translating it yields CASSGGQGGYSNQPQHF.